The clone carrying this TCR beta chain was detected ten times or more. The entry originates in a study of T cells in Graves' hyperthyroidism and ophthalmopathy. Template material for amplifying TCR beta CDR3 regions consisted of RNA transcripts. A set of HTBI primers served as the primers for a first-round RT-PCR of the TCR CDR3. TCRdb re-derived calls from the multiplex PCR reads in MiXCR, one entry per CDR3 protein. The sample shows hundreds of thousands of distinct CDR3 sequences, roughly 13% of them seen only once. The specimen was blood. The receptor was isolated from a woman in her thirties or forties with Graves' ophthalmopathy.

CDR3 in DNA: TGTGCCAGCAGCTTAGTCAGTCATCAGCCCCAGCATTTT. Translated, it gives CASSLVSHQPQHF. The V and J genes are TRBV11-2 and TRBJ1-5; D uncertain. The CDR3 consists of 13 residues. Germline-derived CDR1 and CDR2 are SGHAT and FQNNGV. The germline V and J ends were trimmed by 1 base and 5 bases, with 6 bases remaining between them.